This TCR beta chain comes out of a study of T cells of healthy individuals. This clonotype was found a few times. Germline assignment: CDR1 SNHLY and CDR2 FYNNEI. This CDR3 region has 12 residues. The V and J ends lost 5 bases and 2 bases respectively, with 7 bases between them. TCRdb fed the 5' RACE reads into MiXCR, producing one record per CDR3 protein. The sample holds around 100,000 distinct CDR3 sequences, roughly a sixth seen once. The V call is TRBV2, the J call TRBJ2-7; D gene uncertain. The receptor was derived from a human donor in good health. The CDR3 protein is CASSTATYEQYF. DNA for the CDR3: TGTGCCAGCAGTACAGCCACCTACGAGCAGTACTTC.